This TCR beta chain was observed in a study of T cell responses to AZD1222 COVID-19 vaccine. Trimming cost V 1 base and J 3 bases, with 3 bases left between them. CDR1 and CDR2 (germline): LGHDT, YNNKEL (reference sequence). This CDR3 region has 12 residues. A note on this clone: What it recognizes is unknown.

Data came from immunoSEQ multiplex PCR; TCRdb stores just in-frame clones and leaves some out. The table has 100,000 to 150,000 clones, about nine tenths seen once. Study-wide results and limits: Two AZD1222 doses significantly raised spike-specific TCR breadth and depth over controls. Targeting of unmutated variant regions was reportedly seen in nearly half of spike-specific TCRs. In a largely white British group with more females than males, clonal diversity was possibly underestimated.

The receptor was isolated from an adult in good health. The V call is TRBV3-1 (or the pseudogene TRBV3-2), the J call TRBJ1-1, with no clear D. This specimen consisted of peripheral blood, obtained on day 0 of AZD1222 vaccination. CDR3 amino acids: CASSQGDTEAFF. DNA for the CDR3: TGTGCCAGCAGCCAAGGTGACACTGAAGCTTTCTTT.